This section outlines one T cell receptor beta chain sequence together with its context. The target of this receptor is not known. No clone much larger than this one lies a single base away; base qualities are absent. This record comes from a study of cytomegalovirus exposure and HLA in healthy donors (dated by TCRdb to 2016 to 2017). In terms of the full investigation: In an earlier analysis of fewer than 750 of the donors, 276 Gb of sequence data and 120 million or so unique TCR beta sequences from roughly 200 million T cells were reported. Roughly 300 gigabases of sequencing data and tens of millions of unique TCR sequences were included in an early release covering 550 to 650 HLA-typed donors. Of the 398 genotyped donors, 65% to 90% fell in the genetic ancestry cluster associated with self-reported Caucasian donors. The study was designed to test whether signatures of past pathogen exposure could be identified by cataloging public T cell receptors. The study used immunosequencing to profile the T cell repertoires of several hundred subjects and linked those repertoires to cytomegalovirus serostatus. Besides the first cohort of 500 to 700 subjects, a separate validation cohort made up of roughly 130 different subjects was used. High-throughput TCR immunosequencing, statistical association of individual TCRs with disease status, and machine learning were combined to predict cytomegalovirus infection status. In a later analysis, previously published TCR beta repertoires from several hundred donors were re-analyzed and high-resolution HLA genotyping was added so that TCR occurrence patterns could be studied. Rather than drawing on any new phenotypic data, the later analysis identified candidate immune exposures from TCR beta sequences and the way those sequences occurred across donors. An earlier analysis of approximately 500 of the donors applied high-throughput TCR beta sequencing to assess whether each TCR beta V gene segment acted as functional or pseudogenic. Alongside the repertoire data, information on donor age, sex, ethnicity and CMV serostatus was compiled. Genome-wide SNP genotypes for about 60% of the roughly 700 donors were used in a later genetic analysis, which treated that subset as a discovery cohort. Every discovery cohort repertoire had been produced on one sequencing platform. HLA typing included class I and class II loci at four-digit resolution. Typing coverage varied by locus: roughly 620-630 donors for A, B, C, DRB1 and DQB1; 522 for DQA1; approximately 570 for DPA1; roughly 450 for DPB1. Because of strong linkage in the cohort, 4 to 6 DR-DQ haplotypes were treated as single units for association and clustering. Among some 410 genotyped donors of the cohort, an average of around 250,000 unique TCR beta nucleotide sequences was sequenced per donor, of which 15% to 20% were non-productive.

The study at large found these results: Assigning TCR associations to individual alleles was difficult when HLA alleles, especially DR and DQ, strongly co-occurred. A cluster of highly shared sequence variants was judged likely to be a technical artifact of the sequencing pipeline. HLA typing was unavailable for some donors at each locus, so association tests used only the typed subset. A later genetic analysis associated a missense DCLRE1C variant with V-gene and J-gene trimming of TCR beta chains, and an independent cohort replicated the association. In vitro tests confirmed that a few of the cytomegalovirus-associated TCR beta chains recognize cytomegalovirus antigens. Specific HLA alleles were associated with 15,000 to 20,000 TCR beta sequences at a false discovery rate of 0.05 in a later analysis. According to the authors, the approach could potentially be generalized to other disease states and immunological phenotypes. An earlier analysis of 587 of the donors showed that most TCR beta V segments appeared in productive rearrangements either about 87% or about 30% of the time, which broadly matched IMGT annotations. According to a later genetic analysis, donors in an Asian-associated ancestry cluster had fewer N-insertions in productive TCRs than the approximately 650-donor mean. A later analysis found that most CMV-associated TCR beta chains appeared HLA-restricted, with HLA associations seemingly driven largely by CMV exposure. Across donors, most TCR sequences were observed very rarely, whereas some public TCRs were present in many individuals. The classifier was reported to diagnose cytomegalovirus status with high specificity and sensitivity in both the original and validation cohorts. Roughly 17 rarely observed V segments, including chromosome 9 orphons, were excluded from the earlier analysis of approximately 500 of the donors because counts were too low. A further reported finding was that TCR beta sequences accurately predicted the HLA-A and HLA-B alleles for most subjects in the first cohort. A later analysis reported that several top co-occurrence clusters appeared linked to parvovirus B19, influenza, CMV and Epstein-Barr virus. The cohort was sequenced for TCR beta chains only, and without alpha or paired-chain data the features that could be detected were limited. A total of 164 TCR beta chains were listed by the study as associated with cytomegalovirus. The 87-base-pair reads could not distinguish some IMGT-functional V segments, including TRBV6-2 and TRBV6-3, so those segments were excluded. Linkage disequilibrium might explain the correlated functional status among segregating V segments, but an unknown experimental factor could not be ruled out. A later analysis found that TCR association rates varied across HLA loci, with DRB1 alleles showing the most associated TCRs and HLA-C alleles the fewest. Immune exposure information for the cohort was limited to CMV serostatus. The presence/absence analyses assumed that sequencing depth was roughly uniform across donors, and that assumption may not be true. A later analysis found that HLA-associated TCR beta chains were more clonally expanded and had lower generation probabilities than equally common non-associated chains.

CDR1 SGHRS and CDR2 YFSETQ are derived from the germline V gene. V drops 2 bases and J drops 3 bases, leaving 14 bases in between. The CDR3 covers 15 residues, taking in both the cysteine and the phenylalanine. CDR3 DNA only is kept here, 45 bases in frame from base 1. The cohort was made up of hundreds of healthy bone marrow donors. At the time of sampling, every cohort member was nominally healthy, though immune exposures that went unrecorded were likely present. The donor was CMV seropositive and was included in the group of 250 to 350 seropositive cohort members. Each donor provided a peripheral blood sample, and peripheral blood mononuclear cells were used for TCR beta sequencing. Genomic DNA was extracted from the blood cell samples with the Qiagen DNeasy Blood Extraction Kit. Library preparation was by the immunoSEQ multiplex PCR assay. For the multiplex PCR, a mixture combining 60 forward primers for TCR Vbeta segments and 13 reverse primers for TCR Jbeta segments was used. Amplification of the CDR3 region of rearranged TCR beta genes was performed with a multiplex PCR assay on genomic DNA. The amplified TCR beta libraries were sequenced on the Illumina HiSeq System as 87-base-pair reads. The authors' analysis ran thus. A later analysis counted some 74 million unique TCR beta chains across the 600 to 850 repertoires, and 9 million to 14 million of these chains were shared by at least two donors. A nearest-neighbor algorithm error-corrected the raw reads and collapsed the reads into unique sequences, merging closely related sequences to remove PCR and sequencing errors. CDR3 sequences were aligned to IMGT reference sequences to assign V, D and J gene segments. For a sequence to be retained, a match of at least six nucleotides was required to both a V gene segment and a J gene segment. A rearrangement counted as productive if the CDR3 had no stop codons and remained in frame with V and J, and every other rearrangement counted as non-productive. CDR3 was defined according to IMGT convention as the region running from the second conserved V-encoded cysteine to the conserved J-encoded phenylalanine. In an earlier analysis of around 540 of the donors, sequences lacking an unambiguous match to a single V gene segment were excluded. In an earlier analysis of approximately 500 of the donors, a V segment was called functional when productive rearrangements were above 56.7%, and segregating when the standard deviation between donors exceeded 5%. A statistical classification framework was built to diagnose cytomegalovirus status from the catalog of TCR beta chain sequences. In a later analysis, TCR nucleotide sequences were compared against IMGT/GENE-DB human TR gene sequences so that V and J genes could be assigned. A later analysis assigned CDR3 sequences and most-parsimonious VDJ recombination scenarios with the TCRdist pipeline. A later analysis defined each TCR beta chain by its CDR3 amino acid sequence plus V-gene family, and excluded reads lacking a unique V-gene family. As a way to deal with suspected cross-contamination and a sequencing artifact, a later analysis dropped more than 500 nucleotide sequences that were highly shared and had low generation probability. In a later analysis, a clonal expansion index was calculated for each public chain from normalized within-repertoire ranks of inferred template counts. Generation probabilities in a later analysis came from a VDJ recombination model fitted to out-of-frame rearrangements, and those results were checked against IGoR. Hypergeometric tests were used in a later analysis to score TCR-TCR, TCR-HLA and TCR-CMV co-occurrence, with a repertoire-size bias correction applied to the TCR pairs. False discovery rates were estimated in a later analysis by permuting HLA or CMV assignments 20 times. A later analysis grouped co-occurring TCRs with DBSCAN, adding TCRdist sequence similarity when clustering within HLA-allele-positive subsets. Repertoires with fewer than 30,000 or more than 120,000 public chains, plus five repertoires with anomalous nucleotide sharing, were excluded from co-occurrence clustering. TCRdb retrieved this table from immuneACCESS and kept in-frame rearrangements only. Not all clones are present; in checked studies, unresolved V genes account for under half, and no reason is known for the remainder. That table gives V, J and clone size, and the DNA gave D and trimming. The sample has approximately 110,000 clones on record, about 74% of them singletons. Roughly 5.6% of the sample is taken by the ten largest.

Rearrangement joined TRBV5-1 to TRBJ2-5; TRBD1 is perhaps the D gene, given 5 matching bases. Sequencing was performed on PBMCs. This sequence was found in a female donor in good health and CMV-seropositive. The CDR3 has the sequence CASSLGGALEETQYF. The DNA sequence reads TGCGCCAGCAGCTTAGGTGGGGCCCTTGAAGAGACCCAGTACTTC. Here the CDR3 is joined to the reference TRBV5-1 and TRBJ2-5 genes, and the full variable domain is: KAGVTQTPRYLIKTRGQQVTLSCSPISGHRSVSWYQQTPGQGLQFLFEYFSETQRNKGNFPGRFSGRQFSNSRSEMNVSTLELGDSALYLCASSLGGALEETQYFGPGTRLLVL.